This note documents a single TCR beta chain sequence. There is no known antigen for this receptor. Base qualities are not recorded, but no much larger clone differs from it by a single base. Libraries were built with multiplex PCR. The sequencer listed for this sample is Illumina HiSeq 4000. To build TCR beta libraries, CDR3 regions were amplified by Arm-PCR using iRepertoire HTBI primers. PCR products were gel purified before sequencing. The original pipeline was this. A total of 62 TRBV and some 15 TRBJ segments were identified across samples and were used for gene usage analysis of CDR3 amino acid clonotypes. COPE and FqMerger were used to merge the filtered high-quality paired reads into contigs. BLAST was used to align contigs to IMGT TRBV, TRBD and TRBJ reference genes, with CDR3 defined following IMGT. Any clonotype with a frequency above 0.1% was classified as a highly expanded clone. Repertoire diversity was measured by Shannon entropy, and V-J evenness by the Gini coefficient. A clonotype found in more than one individual was treated as public. Clones were called with MiXCR by TCRdb after fastp trimmed the public reads at Q25, and only in-frame beta chains were retained. Entries that share a CDR3 protein sequence are merged under the most common genes and DNA. TCRdb's processing, not the authors', yielded these V and J calls. This sample gives 400,000 or so distinct CDR3 sequences in total; around 20% of them show up just once. The ten largest account for approximately 28% of the sample.

Trimmed from V: 5 bases; trimmed from J: 4 bases; junction bases lacking a gene match: 9. The CDR3 numbers 16 residues from cysteine through phenylalanine. Of the read, only the CDR3 DNA is kept; its 48 bases are in frame from base 1. Based on the germline V gene, the CDR1 and CDR2 sequences are MDHEN and SYDVKM. The time point label, as the study defines it: persistent/refractory GD, antithyroid drugs over 5 years with positive TRAb. For both TCR sequencing and RNA sequencing, RNA was extracted from PBMCs using TRIzol. Graves' disease was diagnosed according to American Thyroid Association guidelines. Recruitment of patients was carried out at an endocrinology department in Xi'an, China. Each patient gave 7 to 9.5 milliliters of peripheral blood, collected in an EDTA anticoagulant tube. Ficoll Paque Plus density gradient separation was used to isolate PBMCs, and no further T cell sorting was done. An Agilent 2100 Bioanalyzer and agarose gel were used to check RNA quality, while a NanoDrop 2000 measured RNA concentration.

This entry is derived from a study of regulatory T cells in long-lasting Graves disease (dated by TCRdb to the early 2020s). With respect to the entire study: Persistent Graves' disease was defined as persistently positive TSH receptor autoantibodies together with antithyroid drug treatment for over 5 years. On average, persistent Graves' disease patients in the clinical cohort had been on antithyroid drugs for roughly 11 years. The study was registered as a clinical trial and conducted in China. This study used TCR sequencing and RNA sequencing of peripheral blood to compare persistent Graves' disease patients against newly diagnosed Graves' disease patients. TCR sequencing covered roughly 13 persistent and approximately 20 newly diagnosed Graves' disease patients, about 35 samples in total. Study-level results and caveats: Peripheral blood alone was examined, since thyroid tissue, which constituted the primary lesion, could not be accessed. Compared with newly diagnosed patients, patients with persistent Graves' disease had lower TCR Shannon entropy and fewer highly expanded clones, which suggests clonal expansion. Sequencing and analysis were restricted to the TCR beta chain. The authors acknowledged the small sample size as a limitation that may reduce accuracy. TRBV28, TRBJ1-2 and TRBJ2-5 were preferentially used in persistent disease, while TRBV20-1 and TRBJ2-1 were favored in newly diagnosed disease. Persistent patients shared more public clonotypes among themselves (around 2,800) than newly diagnosed patients did (about 970).

The material was peripheral blood mononuclear cells (PBMCs), obtained when the disease was refractory, from a patient treated with antithyroid drugs. The chain couples TRBV28 to TRBJ2-1; 9 bases in the junction line up with TRBD1. This sequence was found in a female donor with Graves disease. The CDR3 protein: CASSIHRGLGYNEQFF. The nucleotide sequence reads TGTGCCAGCAGTATCCACAGGGGGCTGGGTTACAATGAGCAGTTCTTC. With the portions outside the CDR3 filled from the reference TRBV28 and TRBJ2-1 genes, the complete variable region becomes DVKVTQSSRYLVKRTGEKVFLECVQDMDHENMFWYRQDPGLGLRLIYFSYDVKMKEKGDIPEGYSVSREKKERFSLILESASTNQTSMYLCASSIHRGLGYNEQFFGPGTRLTVL.